Listed here are 25 T cell receptor beta chains from one sample, sequenced in a study of cytomegalovirus exposure and HLA in healthy donors. Sequenced by immunoSEQ multiplex PCR; TCRdb stores in-frame clones only, minus some. The table records approximately 140,000 clones, about 88% of them present only once. Specimen: PBMCs. These receptors came from a man between 18 and 29 years old in good health and CMV-seropositive.

This clone came up a few times. The J gene is TRBJ2-7, the V gene TRBV29-1; 8 bases are a match to TRBD1. From germline, CDR1 is SQVTM and CDR2 ANQGSEA. The CDR3 is made up of 14 amino acids. The trim removed 6 bases at V and 2 bases at J, leaving 9 bases unmatched. The CDR3 DNA sequence: TGCAGCGTGACCCCGGACAGGGACACCTACGAGCAGTACTTC. This codes for CSVTPDRDTYEQYF.

This sequence joins TRBV4-2 and TRBJ1-4, with TRBD1 identical over 11 bases. The CDR3 is 15 amino acids. The germline CDR1 and CDR2 sequences are LGHNA and YNFKEQ. Trimming removed 5 bases from V and 4 bases from J; junction bases left unmatched: 3. DNA of the CDR3: TGTGCCAGCAGCGAGGGACAGGGGGATAATGAAAAACTGTTTTTT. The encoded protein is CASSEGQGDNEKLFF.

This clone was observed a single time. The chain links TRBV13 to TRBJ2-7; D unresolved. The CDR3 has 13 residues. The germline gives CDR1 PRHDT, CDR2 FYEKMQ (reference sequence). Trimming left V 2 bases short and J 2 bases short, with 7 bases between. In nucleotides, the CDR3 is TGTGCCAGCAGCTTATTGAGAGCCTACGAGCAGTACTTC. The encoded protein is CASSLLRAYEQYF.

The chain employs TRBV7-9 and TRBJ1-6, with 9 nucleotides matching TRBD1. Germline V gives CDR1 SEHNR, CDR2 FQNEAQ (reference sequence). Losses at the gene ends were 5 bases for V and 5 bases for J; bases not matched to a gene: 10. CDR3 size: 17 residues. CDR3 in amino acids: CASSLWTGEENNSPLHF. CDR3 DNA sequence: TGTGCCAGCAGCCTTTGGACAGGGGAGGAGAATAATTCACCCCTCCACTTT.

This chain joins TRBV6-1 and TRBJ2-7; D gene ambiguous. V was clipped by 3 bases and J by 3 bases, with 15 bases between them. Germline loops: CDR1 MNHNS, CDR2 SASEGT. The CDR3 runs to 15 residues. CDR3 sequence reads: CASSDASRAFYEQYF. In nucleotides, the CDR3 is TGTGCCAGCAGTGACGCGAGCCGAGCTTTCTACGAGCAGTACTTC.

The chain has TRBV7-9 and TRBJ1-1; D is unresolved. CDR1 is SEHNR, CDR2 FQNEAQ, per germline (reference sequence). V was clipped by 1 base and J by 3 bases, with 9 bases between them. The CDR3 runs to 14 residues. In DNA form, the CDR3 reads TGTGCCAGCAGCTTAGTCATGGGAGACACTGAAGCTTTCTTT. Translation: CASSLVMGDTEAFF.

The chain recombines TRBV6-5 with TRBJ2-1; 9 bases map to TRBD1. This CDR3 spans 14 amino acids. With 0 bases clipped from V and 10 bases from J, the junction kept 4 bases outside the gene matches. Germline lookup yields CDR1 MNHEY and CDR2 SVGAGI. This CDR3 is CASSYSDRGYEQFF. CDR3 nucleotides: TGTGCCAGCAGTTACTCGGACAGGGGCTACGAGCAGTTCTTC.

V and J are TRBV19 and TRBJ2-5, with TRBD2 as a possible D gene (6 bases). Trimming shortened V by 10 bases and J by 4 bases, and 13 bases separated the two germline ends. Germline CDR1 LNHDA, CDR2 SQIVND (reference sequence). The CDR3 length is 12 residues. CDR3: CATAGGRETQYF. The CDR3, as DNA: TGTGCCACCGCAGGAGGGAGAGAGACCCAGTACTTC.

The genes are TRBV4-1 and TRBJ2-1, with 12 bases identical to TRBD2. The V segment lost 0 bases and the J segment 8 bases; nucleotides outside the gene matches: 5. CDR3 length: 16 amino acids. In germline, CDR1 is MGHRA, CDR2 YSYEKL. CDR3: CASSQELAGGKDEQFF. Written as DNA, the CDR3 is TGCGCCAGCAGCCAAGAACTAGCGGGAGGAAAGGATGAGCAGTTCTTC.

This rearrangement joins TRBV9 to TRBJ1-2, with 8 bases aligning to TRBD1. The J segment lost 1 base and the V segment lost 2 bases, leaving 7 bases of the junction unmatched. This CDR3 comprises 16 residues. Germline lookup yields CDR1 SGDLS and CDR2 YYNGEE. Written as DNA, the CDR3 is TGTGCCAGCAGCGTGGGGACAGGAACCTTTAACTATGGCTACACCTTC. It codes for CASSVGTGTFNYGYTF. The full variable domain, its missing parts supplied by reference TRBV9 and TRBJ1-2, is DSGVTQTPKHLITATGQRVTLRCSPRSGDLSVYWYQQSLDQGLQFLIQYYNGEERAKGNILERFSAQQFPDLHSELNLSSLELGDSALYFCASSVGTGTFNYGYTFGSGTRLTVV.

V usage is TRBV10-1 and J usage is TRBJ2-1; possible D gene TRBD1, 6 bases. V lost 8 bases to trimming and J lost 3 bases, with 20 bases between them. Per germline, CDR1 WNHNN and CDR2 SYGVQD (reference sequence). The CDR3 runs to 16 residues. The CDR3 spells CASSGITGHHYNEQFF. As DNA, the CDR3 is TGCGCCAGCTCTGGGATAACGGGACACCACTACAATGAGCAGTTCTTC.

This clone has only one observation. The chain carries TRBV14 and TRBJ1-1; 7 bases line up with TRBD1. Per germline, CDR1 SGHDN and CDR2 FVKESK. V was clipped by 3 bases and J by 3 bases; unmatched bases: 1. The CDR3 is made up of 13 amino acids. As DNA, the CDR3 is TGTGCCAGCAGCCAGGGGACAGACACTGAAGCTTTCTTT. Amino acids: CASSQGTDTEAFF.

This clone was detected once. V and J are TRBV4-1 and TRBJ2-5, with 11 positions matching TRBD2. Germline values: CDR1 MGHRA, CDR2 YSYEKL. CDR3 size: 17 residues. Unmatched junction bases numbered 8, after V lost 2 bases and J lost 3 bases. CDR3 loop: CASSQTSGRDTKETQYF. In nucleotides, the CDR3 is TGCGCCAGCAGCCAAACTAGCGGGAGAGATACTAAAGAGACCCAGTACTTC.

The chain combines TRBV29-1 with TRBJ2-3; no reliable D call. From germline, CDR1 is SQVTM and CDR2 ANQGSEA. The CDR3 extends over 13 amino acids. Trimming left V 2 bases short and J 2 bases short, with 8 bases between. DNA of the CDR3: TGCAGCGTTGAACACGGTTCCACAGATACGCAGTATTTT. As protein: CSVEHGSTDTQYF.

The CDR3 reads CASSLDLRGRDQPQHF. The CDR3 DNA sequence: TGTGCCAGCAGCTTGGACCTCAGGGGGAGAGATCAGCCCCAGCATTTT. This sequence joins TRBV5-5 and TRBJ1-5, with 7 bases identical to TRBD1. Losses at the gene ends were 0 bases for V and 5 bases for J; bases not matched to a gene: 8. The CDR3 sequence is 16 residues long. Germline CDR1 reads SGHKS; CDR2 reads YYEKEE (reference sequence).

The chain is built from TRBV5-4 and TRBJ2-4, with D unclear. The V end lost 3 bases, the J end lost 0 bases, and 7 bases lay between the germline ends. Germline CDR1 is SGHNT and CDR2 is YYREEE (reference sequence). The CDR3 loop spans 14 amino acids. The CDR3 protein is CASSSTLAKNIQYF. CDR3 nucleotide sequence: TGTGCCAGCAGCTCGACTCTAGCCAAAAACATTCAGTACTTC.

The V call is TRBV9, the J call TRBJ1-6, with 7 bases matching TRBD1. V was pared by 0 bases and J by 7 bases, with 4 bases of the junction left unmatched. The CDR3 has 15 amino acids. CDR1 is SGDLS and CDR2 is YYNGEE in the germline V gene. In DNA, the CDR3 is TGTGCCAGCAGCGTAGACGGGACAGACAATTCACCCCTCCACTTT. Its translation: CASSVDGTDNSPLHF.

V and J are TRBV7-6 and TRBJ2-5, with D maybe TRBD2 (7 bases). CDR1 SGHVS and CDR2 FNYEAQ come from the germline V gene. This CDR3 is 17 amino acids long. Between the trimmed V and J ends, which lost 5 bases and 9 bases, there was a span of 28 bases. The CDR3 DNA follows: TGTGCCAGCAGCAGGGGGGTCAGCGGGGAGGAAGAGAGGGCCCAGTACTTC. This codes for CASSRGVSGEEERAQYF. The full variable domain, in which reference TRBV7-6 and TRBJ2-5 provide the parts outside the CDR3, is GAGVSQSPRYKVTKRGQDVALRCDPISGHVSLYWYRQALGQGPEFLTYFNYEAQQDKSGLPNDRFSAERPEGSISTLTIQRTEQRDSAMYRCASSRGVSGEEERAQYFGPGTRLLVL.

The rearrangement uses TRBV5-1 and TRBJ2-5; possibly TRBD2 for D (6 bases). V was shortened by 0 bases and J by 5 bases, with 14 bases between the two germline ends. From germline, CDR1 is SGHRS and CDR2 YFSETQ. This CDR3 is 15 amino acids long. DNA of the CDR3: TGCGCCAGCAGCTTGGATCCGGGGGTGTCTGAGACCCAGTACTTC. It encodes CASSLDPGVSETQYF.

This clone appeared a single time. The gene calls are TRBV19 and TRBJ2-1; 10 bases fit TRBD2. Germline V CDR1 and CDR2: LNHDA, SQIVND (reference sequence). CDR3 size: 15 residues. J was trimmed by 5 bases and V by 3 bases; bases with no gene match: 4. The CDR3 loop reads CASSIQLAGNNEQFF. In nucleotides, the CDR3 is TGTGCCAGTAGTATTCAACTAGCGGGAAACAATGAGCAGTTCTTC.

The V and J genes are TRBV6-1 and TRBJ2-3; 13 bases map to TRBD2. The germline V gene has CDR1 MNHNS and CDR2 SASEGT. The CDR3 consists of 17 residues. The junction had 10 bases not matched to a gene; V was cut back by 4 bases and J by 6 bases. CDR3 sequence reads: CASSGRTSGSLSDTQYF. The DNA of the CDR3 is TGTGCCAGCAGTGGGCGGACTAGCGGGAGTTTATCGGATACGCAGTATTTT.

The chain employs TRBV6-5 and TRBJ2-7; TRBD1 is a possible D gene (6 bases). Trimming shortened V by 0 bases and J by 5 bases, and 14 bases separated the two germline ends. CDR1 is MNHEY, CDR2 SVGAGI, per germline. This CDR3 has 15 residues. The CDR3 nucleotides read TGTGCCAGCAGTTACTCTTCGCAGGGGTCCCACGAGCAGTACTTC. Translation: CASSYSSQGSHEQYF.

The chain carries TRBV11-2 and TRBJ1-1; TRBD1 might be the D (6 bases). V lost 4 bases and J lost 0, with 12 bases in between. CDR3 length: 15 amino acids. The germline CDR1 and CDR2 sequences are SGHAT and FQNNGV. In DNA, the CDR3 is TGTGCCAGCAGCTCACGCCAGGGGCTGAACACTGAAGCTTTCTTT. Its translation: CASSSRQGLNTEAFF.

The chain joins TRBV10-2 to TRBJ2-7, with D tentatively TRBD1 (6 bases). Germline V gene sequence: CDR1 WSHSY, CDR2 SAAADI. The CDR3 covers 12 residues. V was clipped by 3 bases and J by 5 bases, with 8 bases between them. CDR3 region: CASSDGGDEQYF. The CDR3 DNA sequence: TGCGCCAGCAGTGATGGGGGCGACGAGCAGTACTTC.

The chain carries TRBV18 and TRBJ1-4; D gene unclear. V dropped 2 bases and J dropped 6 bases, with 7 bases sitting between them. The CDR3 totals 13 residues. The V gene's germline CDR1 is KGHSH and CDR2 LQKENI. Written as DNA, the CDR3 is TGTGCCAGCTCACCATTGGCCCATGAAAAACTGTTTTTT. Translating it yields CASSPLAHEKLFF.